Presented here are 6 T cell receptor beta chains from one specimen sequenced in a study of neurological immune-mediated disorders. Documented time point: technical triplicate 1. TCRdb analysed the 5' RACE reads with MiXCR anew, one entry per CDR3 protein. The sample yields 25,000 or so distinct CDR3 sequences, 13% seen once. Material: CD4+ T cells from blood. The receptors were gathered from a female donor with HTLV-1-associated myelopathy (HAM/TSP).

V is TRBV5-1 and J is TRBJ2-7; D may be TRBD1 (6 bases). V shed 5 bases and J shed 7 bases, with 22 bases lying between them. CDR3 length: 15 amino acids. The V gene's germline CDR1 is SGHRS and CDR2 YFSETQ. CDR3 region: CASSTETGLPYEQYF. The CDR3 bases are TGCGCCAGCAGTACAGAGACAGGCTTACCTTATGAGCAGTACTTC.

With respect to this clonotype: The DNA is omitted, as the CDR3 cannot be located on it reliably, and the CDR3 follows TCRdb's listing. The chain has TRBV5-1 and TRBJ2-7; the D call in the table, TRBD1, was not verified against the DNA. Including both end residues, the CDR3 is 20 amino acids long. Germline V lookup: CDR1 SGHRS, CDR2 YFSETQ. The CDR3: CASSFYICSVKTGGAYEQYF.

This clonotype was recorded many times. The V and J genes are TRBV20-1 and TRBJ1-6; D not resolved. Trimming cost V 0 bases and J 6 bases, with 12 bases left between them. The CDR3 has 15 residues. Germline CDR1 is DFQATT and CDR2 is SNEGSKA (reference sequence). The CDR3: CSARDPLVGNSPLHF. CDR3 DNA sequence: TGCAGTGCTAGAGATCCGCTTGTGGGTAATTCACCCCTCCACTTT.

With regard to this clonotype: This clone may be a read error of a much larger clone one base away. The CDR3 is CASSVARSSTDMQYF. DNA of the CDR3: TGTGCCAGCAGCGTAGCGCGGTCTAGCACAGATATGCAGTATTTT. J is TRBJ2-3 and V is TRBV9; possibly TRBD2 for D (5 bases). This CDR3 has 15 amino acids. CDR1 and CDR2 from the germline V gene are SGDLS and YYNGEE.

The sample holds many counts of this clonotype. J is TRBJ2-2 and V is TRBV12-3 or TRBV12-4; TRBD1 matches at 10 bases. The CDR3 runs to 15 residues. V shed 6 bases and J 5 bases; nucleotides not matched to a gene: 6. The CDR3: CASRAGQGITGELFF. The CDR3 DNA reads TGTGCCAGCAGGGCGGGACAGGGGATTACCGGGGAGCTGTTTTTT.

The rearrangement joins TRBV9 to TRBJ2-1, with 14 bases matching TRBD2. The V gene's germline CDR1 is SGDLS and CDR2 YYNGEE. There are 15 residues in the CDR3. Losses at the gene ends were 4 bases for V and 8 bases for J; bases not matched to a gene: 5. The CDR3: CASSPGLAGEDEQFF. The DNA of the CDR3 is TGTGCCAGCAGCCCGGGACTAGCGGGAGAGGATGAGCAGTTCTTC.